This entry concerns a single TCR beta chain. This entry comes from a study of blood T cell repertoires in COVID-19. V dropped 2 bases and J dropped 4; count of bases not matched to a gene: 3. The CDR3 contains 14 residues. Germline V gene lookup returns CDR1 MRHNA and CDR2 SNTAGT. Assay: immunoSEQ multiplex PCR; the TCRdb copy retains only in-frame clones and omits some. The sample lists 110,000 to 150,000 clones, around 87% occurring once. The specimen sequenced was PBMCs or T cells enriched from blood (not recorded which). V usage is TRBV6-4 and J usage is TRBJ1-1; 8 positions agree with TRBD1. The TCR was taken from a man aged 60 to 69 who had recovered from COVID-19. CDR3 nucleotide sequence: TGTGCCAGCAGTGACCGGGACAGGAGCACTGAAGCTTTCTTT. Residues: CASSDRDRSTEAFF.